This T cell receptor beta chain comes out of a study of tumor-infiltrating lymphocytes in primary liver carcinoma. In the study overall: The five patients, who were men and women, ranged in age from 30 to 69 years. Stage T1-T3 N0M0 and a size of about 4 to 10 cm characterized the tumors.

Unsorted whole blood supplied the blood RNA, and germline DNA was isolated too. The sample holds one count of this clonotype. The target antigen is unknown. With a much larger clone just one base away, this may be a read error. CDR1 is MGHRA, CDR2 YSYEKL, per germline. V was cut by 3 bases and J by 5 bases, with 17 bases left in between. There are 16 residues in the CDR3. Overall study findings and caveats: Bulk, unsorted sampling meant CD4+ and CD8+ repertoires went uncompared. Tumor-adjacent and tumor-blood pairs shared less of their repertoires than tumor region pairs shared.

The authors made TCR beta cDNA from around 500 ng total RNA with a constant-region primer. TCR beta libraries came from three nested multiplex PCR rounds using slightly modified ARM-PCR. The first two PCR rounds, around 11 cycles each, used TRBV1-TRBV30 forward primers and a C-beta reverse primer. TCRdb fed the multiplex PCR reads into MiXCR, producing one record per CDR3 protein. The data contain a few hundred thousand distinct CDR3 sequences, 50% to 75% of them singletons. J is TRBJ2-1 and V is TRBV4-1; unclear D gene. The sequencing sample was made of peripheral blood. The source is a woman in her 30s with primary liver carcinoma and hepatitis B virus infection. The CDR3: CASSHPSSLMDNEQFF. CDR3 DNA: TGCGCCAGCAGCCACCCCTCGTCGCTGATGGACAATGAGCAGTTCTTC.